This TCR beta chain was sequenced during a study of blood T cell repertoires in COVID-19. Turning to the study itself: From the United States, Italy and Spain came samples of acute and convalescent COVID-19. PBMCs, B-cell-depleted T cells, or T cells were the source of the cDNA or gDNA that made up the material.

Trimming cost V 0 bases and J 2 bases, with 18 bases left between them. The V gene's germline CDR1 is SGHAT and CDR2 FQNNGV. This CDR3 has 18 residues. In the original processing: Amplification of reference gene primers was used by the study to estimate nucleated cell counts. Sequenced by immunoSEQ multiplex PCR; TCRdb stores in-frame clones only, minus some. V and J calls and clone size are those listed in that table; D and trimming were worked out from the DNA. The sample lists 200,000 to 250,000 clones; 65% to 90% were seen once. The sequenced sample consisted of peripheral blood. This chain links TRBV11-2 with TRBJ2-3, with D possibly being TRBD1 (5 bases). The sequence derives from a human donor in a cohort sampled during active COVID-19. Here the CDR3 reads CASSLDPFRQGDTDTQYF. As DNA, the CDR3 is TGTGCCAGCAGCTTAGATCCATTTCGGCAGGGCGACACAGATACGCAGTATTTT.